This T cell receptor beta chain was identified during a study of cytomegalovirus exposure and HLA in healthy donors. Study overall: The approximately 120 validation repertoires, a later analysis reported, used the same platform as the 666 first-cohort repertoires. Study conclusions and caveats: The classifier reportedly diagnosed cytomegalovirus status with high specificity and sensitivity. There were a few CMV-associated chains whose specificity for CMV antigens was confirmed in vitro. The majority of TCR sequences were rare, yet some public TCRs appeared in many donors.

The CDR3 is 17 amino acids. Trimming took 1 base from V and 4 from J, leaving 17 bases between them. Looked up from germline, CDR1 is SGHRS and CDR2 is YFSETQ. As regards this clone: What it recognizes is unknown.

Repertoires were generated with immunoSEQ multiplex PCR, while TCRdb's copy carries only in-frame clones and drops some. The sample carries fewer than 60,000 clones, 93% recorded once. Sequencing was done on a sample of PBMCs. The source is a woman under 30 in good health and CMV-seropositive. The rearrangement joins TRBV5-1 to TRBJ2-2; D is possibly TRBD2 (7 bases). The CDR3 DNA reads TGCGCCAGCAGCTTGCAGGGAGGGACACCCAGCACCGGGGAGCTGTTTTTT. Encoded protein: CASSLQGGTPSTGELFF. Complete variable domain (other parts from reference TRBV5-1 and TRBJ2-2): KAGVTQTPRYLIKTRGQQVTLSCSPISGHRSVSWYQQTPGQGLQFLFEYFSETQRNKGNFPGRFSGRQFSNSRSEMNVSTLELGDSALYLCASSLQGGTPSTGELFFGEGSRLTVL.